One sample yielded the 24 T cell receptor beta chains listed below, sequenced in a study of cytomegalovirus exposure and HLA in healthy donors. Primers for the PCR totalled 60 Vbeta and 13 Jbeta. Using immunoSEQ multiplex PCR, the repertoire was profiled, and TCRdb retains in-frame clones only, with some absent. The data contain tens of thousands of clones, roughly 75% of them seen just once; the ten biggest clones take up just under 7.5%. Sequencing was done on a sample of PBMCs. Every receptor here comes from a woman aged 25 to 45 in good health and CMV-seropositive.

This chain uses TRBV5-6 with TRBJ2-7, with TRBD2 matching 7 bases. The CDR3 loop spans 16 amino acids. CDR1 is SGHDT and CDR2 is YYEEEE in the germline V gene. The V and J ends lost 5 bases and 4 bases, in that order; junction bases with no gene match: 15. The CDR3 loop is CASRPLSLAATYEQYF. Written as DNA, the CDR3 is TGTGCCAGCAGGCCCCTATCGCTAGCGGCGACTTACGAGCAGTACTTC.

V is TRBV27 and J is TRBJ1-2; 7 nucleotides match TRBD1. The CDR3 is 12 residues long. Unmatched junction bases numbered 7, after V lost 7 bases and J lost 8 bases. CDR1 MNHEY and CDR2 SMNVEV come from the germline V gene (reference sequence). The CDR3 loop is CASNGGGGGYTF. CDR3 nucleotide sequence: TGTGCCAGCAATGGAGGGGGCGGAGGCTACACCTTC.

J is TRBJ2-1 and V is TRBV5-4; no clear D gene. The germline gives CDR1 SGHNT, CDR2 YYREEE (reference sequence). This CDR3 comprises 11 residues. Trimming stripped 1 base from V and 8 bases from J, with 4 bases between. The chain's CDR3 is CASSLRDEQFF. The CDR3 coding sequence is TGTGCCAGCAGCTTGAGAGATGAGCAGTTCTTC.

This clone was picked up one time. The chain couples TRBV5-4 to TRBJ2-5; D is unresolved. V gave up 0 bases and J gave up 2 bases, with 5 bases separating them. The CDR3 length is 13 residues. CDR1 is SGHNT, CDR2 YYREEE, per germline (reference sequence). This chain's CDR3 is CASSLGRQETQYF. The CDR3 nucleotides read TGTGCCAGCAGCTTGGGTCGGCAAGAGACCCAGTACTTC.

This clone turned up a few times. The chain is built from TRBV7-2 and TRBJ1-2; no firm D call. The CDR3 extends over 15 amino acids. The V gene's germline CDR1 is SGHTA and CDR2 FQGNSA. V was cut by 5 bases and J by 1 base, with 14 bases left in between. In DNA form, the CDR3 reads TGTGCCAGCAGCGTCACAGCACATAATAACTATGGCTACACCTTC. This encodes CASSVTAHNNYGYTF.

This clone has a single count. This sequence joins TRBV2 and TRBJ1-2; D perhaps matches TRBD1 (6 bases). The V and J ends lost 3 bases and 4 bases respectively, with 15 bases between them. CDR3 length equals 15 residues. Germline V lookup: CDR1 SNHLY, CDR2 FYNNEI. The DNA for the CDR3 is TGTGCCAGCAGTGAGTCGGGGGGCGTAGGCTATGGCTACACCTTC. Translation gives CASSESGGVGYGYTF.

This chain joins TRBV28 and TRBJ1-2; perhaps TRBD1 as D (6 bases). Per germline, CDR1 MDHEN and CDR2 SYDVKM. The CDR3 spans 13 residues. V dropped 3 bases and J dropped 4 bases, with 9 bases sitting between them. The CDR3 loop reads CASSLGGGYGYTF. The CDR3 bases are TGTGCCAGCAGTTTGGGAGGGGGCTATGGCTACACCTTC.

The genes are TRBV6-5 and TRBJ1-5; D gene ambiguous. The CDR3 has 14 amino acids. Germline V gene sequence: CDR1 MNHEY, CDR2 SVGAGI. Trimming took 6 bases from V and 3 from J, leaving 12 bases between them. This CDR3 is CASRSEVDNQPQHF. In DNA form, the CDR3 reads TGTGCCAGCAGATCCGAGGTAGACAATCAGCCCCAGCATTTT.

The chain carries TRBV10-3 and TRBJ2-7, with D unresolved. Deletions cut 8 bases from V and 2 bases from J, with 10 bases between. CDR1 and CDR2 from the germline V gene are ENHRY and SYGVKD. The CDR3 consists of 12 residues. CDR3 residues: CAIRDSAYEQYF. Written as DNA, the CDR3 is TGTGCCATCCGCGACTCCGCCTACGAGCAGTACTTC.

This clone has only a few counts. The chain recombines TRBV6-1 with TRBJ1-5; 10 nucleotides align to TRBD1. This CDR3 has 16 residues. Germline lookup yields CDR1 MNHNS and CDR2 SASEGT. Losses at the gene ends were 3 bases for V and 1 base for J; bases not matched to a gene: 3. In DNA, the CDR3 is TGTGCCAGCAGTGAGGACAGGGGGGGAAGCAATCAGCCCCAGCATTTT. Amino acids: CASSEDRGGSNQPQHF.

The chain joins TRBV19 to TRBJ2-5; 9 bases are a match to TRBD1. V shed 6 bases, J shed 1 base, and the junction held 9 bases outside the gene matches. Per germline, CDR1 LNHDA and CDR2 SQIVND (reference sequence). CDR3 size: 16 residues. CDR3 sequence reads: CASSDTGGASQETQYF. In DNA form, the CDR3 reads TGTGCCAGTAGCGATACAGGGGGCGCGTCCCAAGAGACCCAGTACTTC.

The chain joins TRBV7-2 to TRBJ2-3, with no clear D. V gave up 2 bases and J gave up 5 bases, with 5 bases separating them. Germline V lookup: CDR1 SGHTA, CDR2 FQGNSA. The CDR3 sequence is 12 residues long. The chain's CDR3 is CASSLSLDTQYF. The CDR3 coding sequence is TGTGCCAGCAGCTTATCCCTAGATACGCAGTATTTT.

This clone was picked up many times. The V gene is TRBV6-5, the J gene TRBJ2-7, with 7 bases lining up with TRBD1. The CDR3 has 15 amino acids. CDR1 is MNHEY and CDR2 is SVGAGI in the germline V gene. V was pared by 2 bases and J by 3 bases, with 7 bases of the junction left unmatched. The CDR3 spells CASSYRGQGVYEQYF. CDR3 nucleotides: TGTGCCAGCAGTTACCGGGGCCAGGGGGTCTACGAGCAGTACTTC.

V gene TRBV10-2 combines with J gene TRBJ2-7; 8 bases fit TRBD2. After removal of 4 bases from V and 4 bases from J, the junction contained 9 bases not matched to a gene. Germline values: CDR1 WSHSY, CDR2 SAAADI. The CDR3 length is 15 residues. The CDR3 DNA follows: TGCGCCAGCAGTGTGGTAGCGGGAAGGGCGTACGAGCAGTACTTC. Its protein product is CASSVVAGRAYEQYF.

The J gene is TRBJ1-1, the V gene TRBV30, with TRBD1 matching 8 bases. From germline, CDR1 is GTSNPN and CDR2 SVGIG (reference sequence). The CDR3 sequence is 12 residues long. V lost 8 bases, J lost 1 base, and 3 bases stayed unmatched. The CDR3 DNA reads TGTGCCAGGGGGACAGGGAACACTGAAGCTTTCTTT. Protein: CARGTGNTEAFF.

V is TRBV11-1 and J is TRBJ2-5, with 8 bases identical to TRBD1. Germline CDR1 reads SGHAT; CDR2 reads FQDESV (reference sequence). V was clipped by 5 bases and J by 4 bases; unmatched bases: 15. This CDR3 contains 17 residues. The CDR3 DNA sequence: TGTGCCAGCAGCCCAACCAGACAGGGGCTAAGAGGAGAGACCCAGTACTTC. Its translation is CASSPTRQGLRGETQYF. Based on the CDR3 plus reference TRBV11-1 and TRBJ2-5, the full variable domain is EAEVAQSPRYKITEKSQAVAFWCDPISGHATLYWYRQILGQGPELLVQFQDESVVDDSQLPKDRFSAERLKGVDSTLKIQPAELGDSAMYLCASSPTRQGLRGETQYFGPGTRLLVL.

The chain's CDR3 is CASSLDRASDTQYF. The DNA of the CDR3 is TGTGCCAGCAGCTTGGACAGGGCCTCAGATACGCAGTATTTT. This chain connects TRBV5-6 to TRBJ2-3; D is perhaps TRBD1 (6 bases). This CDR3 spans 14 amino acids. Deletions cut 0 bases from V and 4 bases from J, with 9 bases between. The germline gives CDR1 SGHDT, CDR2 YYEEEE.

The V call is TRBV5-1, the J call TRBJ2-1; 8 nucleotides line up with TRBD2. The CDR3 spans 16 residues. CDR1 and CDR2 (germline): SGHRS, YFSETQ. J was trimmed by 4 bases and V by 4 bases; bases with no gene match: 10. The CDR3, as DNA: TGCGCCAGCAGCCGGGCAGCGGGAGACCTTTACAATGAGCAGTTCTTC. Its translation is CASSRAAGDLYNEQFF.

The chain combines TRBV2 with TRBJ2-1, with D tentatively TRBD1 (5 bases). There are 13 residues in the CDR3. V dropped 7 bases and J dropped 0 bases, with 7 bases sitting between them. The germline V gene encodes CDR1 SNHLY and CDR2 FYNNEI. This CDR3 is CASITGSYNEQFF. The DNA of the CDR3 is TGTGCCAGCATTACAGGCTCCTACAATGAGCAGTTCTTC.

The gene calls are TRBV28 and TRBJ2-2; maybe TRBD2 (6 bases). From germline, CDR1 is MDHEN and CDR2 SYDVKM. CDR3 length: 14 residues. Deletions cut 3 bases from V and 7 bases from J, with 12 bases between. This CDR3 is CASSFNSGGGELFF. The CDR3 bases are TGTGCCAGCAGTTTTAATAGCGGAGGCGGGGAGCTGTTTTTT.

This chain connects TRBV6-5 to TRBJ1-2; 10 nucleotides agree with TRBD1. The CDR3 is 14 residues long. V shed 0 bases and J 6 bases; nucleotides not matched to a gene: 1. Per the germline V gene, CDR1 is MNHEY and CDR2 is SVGAGI. The CDR3 region has the DNA TGTGCCAGCAGTTACTCGACAGGGGGCCATGGCTACACCTTC. Translation gives CASSYSTGGHGYTF.

The chain uses TRBV6-1 and TRBJ2-7; TRBD2 might be the D (5 bases). Deletions cut 9 bases from V and 4 bases from J, with 13 bases between. This CDR3 is 12 amino acids long. In germline, CDR1 is MNHNS, CDR2 SASEGT. The CDR3 is CASNERSYEQYF. The CDR3, as DNA: TGTGCCAGTAACGAGCGGAGTTACGAGCAGTACTTC.

V usage is TRBV5-1 and J usage is TRBJ2-5, with TRBD1 identical over 7 bases. V lost 0 bases to trimming and J lost 2 bases; unmatched junction nucleotides: 1. The germline gives CDR1 SGHRS, CDR2 YFSETQ. The length of the CDR3 is 14 residues. The CDR3 loop is CASSLDRGQETQYF. As DNA, the CDR3 is TGCGCCAGCAGCTTGGACAGGGGTCAAGAGACCCAGTACTTC. The whole variable domain, filled in from reference TRBV5-1 and TRBJ2-5, reads KAGVTQTPRYLIKTRGQQVTLSCSPISGHRSVSWYQQTPGQGLQFLFEYFSETQRNKGNFPGRFSGRQFSNSRSEMNVSTLELGDSALYLCASSLDRGQETQYFGPGTRLLVL.

The gene calls are TRBV6-5 and TRBJ2-2, with 8 bases lining up with TRBD1. This CDR3 has 16 residues. CDR1 is MNHEY, CDR2 SVGAGI, per germline. V shed 1 base and J 4 bases; nucleotides not matched to a gene: 5. CDR3 residues: CASSYWQGAGTGELFF. DNA of the CDR3: TGTGCCAGCAGTTACTGGCAGGGGGCAGGCACCGGGGAGCTGTTTTTT.